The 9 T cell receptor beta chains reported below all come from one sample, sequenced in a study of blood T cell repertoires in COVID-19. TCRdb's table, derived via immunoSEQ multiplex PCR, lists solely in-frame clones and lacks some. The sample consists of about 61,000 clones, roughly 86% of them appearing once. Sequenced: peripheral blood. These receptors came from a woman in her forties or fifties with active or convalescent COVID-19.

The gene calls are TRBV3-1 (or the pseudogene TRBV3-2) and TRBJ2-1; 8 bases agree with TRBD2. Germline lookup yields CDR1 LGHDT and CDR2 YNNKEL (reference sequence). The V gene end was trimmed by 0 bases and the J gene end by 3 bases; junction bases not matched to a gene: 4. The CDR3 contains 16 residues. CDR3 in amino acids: CASSQESGSGYNEQFF. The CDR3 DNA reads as TGTGCCAGCAGCCAAGAAAGCGGGAGCGGCTACAATGAGCAGTTCTTC.

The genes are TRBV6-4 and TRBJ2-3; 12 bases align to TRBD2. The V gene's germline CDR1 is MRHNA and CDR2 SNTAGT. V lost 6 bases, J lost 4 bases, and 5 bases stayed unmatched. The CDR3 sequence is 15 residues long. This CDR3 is CASSLTSGGSDTQYF. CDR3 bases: TGTGCCAGCAGCCTGACTAGCGGGGGCTCAGATACGCAGTATTTT.

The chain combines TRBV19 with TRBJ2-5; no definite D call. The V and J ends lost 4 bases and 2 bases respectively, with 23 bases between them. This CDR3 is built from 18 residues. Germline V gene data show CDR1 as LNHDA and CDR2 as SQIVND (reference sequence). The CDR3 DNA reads TGTGCCAGTAGTACGATGGTGTTCGGGTCTTCCGGGCAAGAGACCCAGTACTTC. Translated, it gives CASSTMVFGSSGQETQYF.

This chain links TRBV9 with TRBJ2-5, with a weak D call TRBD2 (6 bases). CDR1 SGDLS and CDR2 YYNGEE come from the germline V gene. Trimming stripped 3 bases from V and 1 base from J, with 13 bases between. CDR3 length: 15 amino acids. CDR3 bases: TGTGCCAGCAGCGAGGGGACTTTCACCCAAGAGACCCAGTACTTC. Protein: CASSEGTFTQETQYF.

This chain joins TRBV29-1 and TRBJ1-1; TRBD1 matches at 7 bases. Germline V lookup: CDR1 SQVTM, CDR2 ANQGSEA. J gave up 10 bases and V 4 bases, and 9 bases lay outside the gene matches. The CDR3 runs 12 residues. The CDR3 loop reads CSVAVGQEIAFF. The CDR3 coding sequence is TGCAGCGTTGCCGTCGGACAGGAAATAGCTTTCTTT.

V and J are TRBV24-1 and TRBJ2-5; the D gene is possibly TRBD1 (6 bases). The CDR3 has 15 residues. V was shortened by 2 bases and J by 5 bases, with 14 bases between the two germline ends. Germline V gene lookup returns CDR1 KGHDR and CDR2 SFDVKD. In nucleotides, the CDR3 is TGTGCCACCAGTGATTCGGCCAGGGGCCGGGAGACCCAGTACTTC. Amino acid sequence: CATSDSARGRETQYF.

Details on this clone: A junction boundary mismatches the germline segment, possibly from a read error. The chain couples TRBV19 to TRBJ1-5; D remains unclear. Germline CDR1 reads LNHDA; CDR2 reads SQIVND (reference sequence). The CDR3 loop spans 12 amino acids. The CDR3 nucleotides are TGTGCCAGTAGTCCTAGCGATCAGCCCCAGCATTTT. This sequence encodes CASSPSDQPQHF.

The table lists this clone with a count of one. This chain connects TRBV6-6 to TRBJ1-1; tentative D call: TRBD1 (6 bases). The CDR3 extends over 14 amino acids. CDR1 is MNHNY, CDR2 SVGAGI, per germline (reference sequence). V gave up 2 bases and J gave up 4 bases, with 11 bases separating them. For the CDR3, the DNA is TGTGCCAGCAGTTACGCGGGGGCAAGCACTGAAGCTTTCTTT. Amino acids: CASSYAGASTEAFF.

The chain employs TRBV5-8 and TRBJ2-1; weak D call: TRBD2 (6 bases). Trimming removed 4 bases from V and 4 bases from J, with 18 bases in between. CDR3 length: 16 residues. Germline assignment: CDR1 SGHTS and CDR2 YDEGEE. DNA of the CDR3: TGTGCCAGCAGCCTGTTGGGATTTGGGGGGTACAATGAGCAGTTCTTC. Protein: CASSLLGFGGYNEQFF.